This TCR beta chain was captured by sequencing in a study of Ad26.COV2.S vaccination and SARS-CoV-2 variants. Study details: Donor got 5x10^10 or 1x10^11 viral particles of Ad26.COV2.S. Study results and caveats: Breadth, reportedly substantial, characterized the spike-specific CD8+ and CD4+ T cell responses after vaccination. There was a possibility that the TCR breadth and depth analyses underestimated total T cell responses.

Clones were sequenced by immunoSEQ multiplex PCR, and TCRdb holds only the in-frame ones, with some missing. There are around 250,000 clones in the sample; around 88% occur only once, and less than 3% lies in the top ten. CDR3 length: 15 residues. Germline V CDR1 and CDR2: SGHRS, YFSETQ. J was trimmed by 0 bases and V by 1 base; bases with no gene match: 0. This clone was counted a few times. Its antigen is not identified. Treatment defined: some 20 received Ad26.COV2.S at low or high dose, single or two shots; several received placebo; per-sample allocation not given. At day 63 after the first vaccine or placebo injection, samples were drawn. Built on an Ad26 vector, the vaccine expressed Wuhan-strain SARS-CoV-2 spike.

Sequenced material: peripheral blood, taken in a trial of Ad26.COV2.S vaccine versus placebo. The chain links TRBV5-1 to TRBJ2-2; 7 bases match TRBD1. This clonotype was sampled from a person aged 18-60 years who received the Ad26.COV2.S COVID-19 vaccine or a placebo. In nucleotides, the CDR3 is TGCGCCAGCAGCTTGCAGGGGGCGAACACCGGGGAGCTGTTTTTT. Protein: CASSLQGANTGELFF.